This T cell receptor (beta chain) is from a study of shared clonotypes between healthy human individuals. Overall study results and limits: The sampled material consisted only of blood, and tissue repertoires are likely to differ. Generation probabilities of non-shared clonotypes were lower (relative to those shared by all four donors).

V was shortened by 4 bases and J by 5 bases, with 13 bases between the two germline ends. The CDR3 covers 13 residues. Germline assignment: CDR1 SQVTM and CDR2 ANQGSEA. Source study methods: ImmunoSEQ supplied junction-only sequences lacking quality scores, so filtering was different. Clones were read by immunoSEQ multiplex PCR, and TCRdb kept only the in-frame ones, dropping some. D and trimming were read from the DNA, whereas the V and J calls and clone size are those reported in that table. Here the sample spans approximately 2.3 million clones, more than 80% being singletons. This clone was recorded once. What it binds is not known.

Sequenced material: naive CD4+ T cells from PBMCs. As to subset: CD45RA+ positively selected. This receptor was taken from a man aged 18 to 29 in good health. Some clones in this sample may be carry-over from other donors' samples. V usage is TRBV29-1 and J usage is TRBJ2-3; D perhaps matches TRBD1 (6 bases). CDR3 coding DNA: TGCAGCGTTGCAGGGGCCCAGTTAGATACGCAGTATTTT. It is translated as CSVAGAQLDTQYF.